This paragraph reports one T cell receptor beta chain. The antigen is not known. The data derive from a study of cytomegalovirus exposure and HLA in healthy donors. Study results and caveats: Most TCR sequences showed up rarely, but some public TCRs showed up in many donors. Presence/absence analyses took donor sequencing depth as roughly uniform.

The primer mix had 60 Vbeta and 13 Jbeta primers. TCRdb keeps only in-frame clones here, not all; method: immunoSEQ multiplex PCR. The sample holds roughly 75,000 clones, about 79% seen once. V lost 2 bases to trimming and J lost 4 bases, with 5 bases between them. Germline values: CDR1 MDHEN, CDR2 SYDVKM. The CDR3 has 12 residues. The sample taken for sequencing was PBMCs. The rearrangement uses TRBV28 and TRBJ1-2; D gene uncertain. The clonotype was recovered from a man between 65 and 85 years old in good health and CMV-seropositive. The CDR3 protein is CASSLSPYGYTF. The CDR3 bases are TGTGCCAGCAGTTTAAGCCCCTATGGCTACACCTTC.